Following are 15 T cell receptor beta chains from one sample sequenced in a study of T cells in localized non-small cell lung cancer. Sequenced by immunoSEQ multiplex PCR; TCRdb stores in-frame clones only, minus some. This repertoire shows some 85,000 clones, 80% found once; its top ten account for around 21%. This specimen was PBMCs, taken before any cancer treatment. The receptors were gathered from a man aged 40 to 70 with stage II squamous cell lung carcinoma.

The chain combines TRBV19 with TRBJ1-5; possible D gene TRBD1, 5 bases. This CDR3 region has 12 residues. V shed 5 bases and J shed 5 bases, with 7 bases lying between them. Germline loops: CDR1 LNHDA, CDR2 SQIVND (reference sequence). This CDR3 is CASSPRDQPQHF. CDR3 nucleotide sequence: TGTGCCAGTAGTCCCAGGGATCAGCCCCAGCATTTT.

The chain couples TRBV5-4 to TRBJ2-1; the match to TRBD1 covers 9 bases. Germline V gives CDR1 SGHNT, CDR2 YYREEE (reference sequence). Trimming took 4 bases from V and 3 from J; bases not matched to a gene: 5. The CDR3 is made up of 15 amino acids. The CDR3 sequence is CASSPRDRVYNEQFF. The DNA for the CDR3 is TGTGCCAGCAGCCCCCGGGACAGGGTCTACAATGAGCAGTTCTTC.

The V call is TRBV11-2, the J call TRBJ2-5, with unresolved D. The CDR3 contains 16 residues. Deletions cut 5 bases from V and 4 bases from J, with 20 bases between. Germline lookup yields CDR1 SGHAT and CDR2 FQNNGV. CDR3 protein: CASSPSLLRPGETQYF. CDR3 nucleotide sequence: TGTGCCAGCAGCCCCAGTTTGTTGAGGCCGGGAGAGACCCAGTACTTC. Based on the CDR3 plus reference TRBV11-2 and TRBJ2-5, the full variable domain is EAGVAQSPRYKIIEKRQSVAFWCNPISGHATLYWYQQILGQGPKLLIQFQNNGVVDDSQLPKDRFSAERLKGVDSTLKIQPAKLEDSAVYLCASSPSLLRPGETQYFGPGTRLLVL.

The chain has TRBV28 and TRBJ2-1; 9 nucleotides match TRBD2. The V gene end was trimmed by 10 bases and the J gene end by 13 bases; junction bases not matched to a gene: 17. The CDR3 has 14 amino acids. Germline V gives CDR1 MDHEN, CDR2 SYDVKM. The CDR3 here is CATTPGLAFLVQFF. The CDR3 bases are TGTGCCACAACGCCGGGACTAGCTTTTCTCGTCCAGTTCTTC.

The gene calls are TRBV6-6 and TRBJ1-2; TRBD1 is a possible D gene (6 bases). V was pared by 5 bases and J by 3 bases, with 13 bases between. This CDR3 is built from 14 residues. CDR1 is MNHNY and CDR2 is SVGAGI in the germline V gene (reference sequence). The CDR3 nucleotides are TGTGCCAGCAGTAGGGGTAGGGGGGACTATGGCTACACCTTC. It translates to CASSRGRGDYGYTF.

In its sample, this clone was seen once. The chain links TRBV25-1 to TRBJ1-1; D is uncertain. The V end lost 7 bases, the J end lost 2 bases, and 11 bases lay between the germline ends. The CDR3 totals 13 residues. CDR1 and CDR2 from the germline V gene are MGHDK and SYGVNS. The CDR3 reads CASTPTRNTEAFF. DNA of the CDR3: TGTGCCAGCACCCCTACAAGAAACACTGAAGCTTTCTTT.

This clone is a singleton in its sample. The rearrangement uses TRBV9 and TRBJ2-1; D ambiguous. CDR1 is SGDLS, CDR2 YYNGEE, per germline. Trimming cost V 0 bases and J 5 bases, with 6 bases left between them. The CDR3 extends over 13 amino acids. CDR3 DNA: TGTGCCAGCAGCGTAGGGGCACACAATGAGCAGTTCTTC. Amino acid sequence: CASSVGAHNEQFF.

The rearrangement joins TRBV11-1 to TRBJ2-1; D gene uncertain. CDR3 size: 13 residues. Germline V gene data show CDR1 as SGHAT and CDR2 as FQDESV (reference sequence). With 5 bases removed from V and 9 bases from J, the gap between germline ends came to 14 bases. CDR3 region: CASSAESRGEQFF. In DNA, the CDR3 is TGTGCCAGCAGCGCAGAGAGTAGAGGTGAGCAGTTCTTC. The full variable domain, with the rest looked up from reference TRBV11-1 and TRBJ2-1, is EAEVAQSPRYKITEKSQAVAFWCDPISGHATLYWYRQILGQGPELLVQFQDESVVDDSQLPKDRFSAERLKGVDSTLKIQPAELGDSAMYLCASSAESRGEQFFGPGTRLTVL.

Many counts were recorded for this clone. The V call is TRBV19, the J call TRBJ1-5, with D tentatively TRBD1 (5 bases). The CDR3 runs to 17 residues. The germline V gene has CDR1 LNHDA and CDR2 SQIVND (reference sequence). V was pared by 4 bases and J by 0 bases, with 16 bases between. The CDR3 protein is CASSRSAGRGSNQPQHF. The DNA for the CDR3 is TGTGCCAGTAGTAGATCCGCAGGGCGCGGTAGCAATCAGCCCCAGCATTTT.

This chain connects TRBV7-9 to TRBJ2-1; D remains ambiguous. V was trimmed by 3 bases and J by 12 bases, leaving 12 bases between them. The CDR3 extends over 12 amino acids. CDR1 and CDR2 (germline): SEHNR, FQNEAQ (reference sequence). CDR3 loop: CASSFWKGGQFF. The CDR3 coding sequence is TGTGCCAGCAGCTTCTGGAAGGGTGGGCAGTTCTTC.

The rearrangement uses TRBV9 and TRBJ1-3; possibly TRBD1 for D (5 bases). The CDR3 loop spans 15 amino acids. Germline V gene sequence: CDR1 SGDLS, CDR2 YYNGEE. The ends were cut back, 3 bases at V and 2 bases at J, with 12 bases in the middle. In nucleotides, the CDR3 is TGTGCCAGCAGCGCCGTGGGGGTCCCTGGAAACACCATATATTTT. Protein: CASSAVGVPGNTIYF.

The chain combines TRBV5-1 with TRBJ2-2; 7 bases fit TRBD2. Trimming took 0 bases from V and 1 from J; bases not matched to a gene: 6. CDR3 size: 17 residues. CDR1 SGHRS and CDR2 YFSETQ come from the germline V gene. The CDR3: CASSLARGRVNTGELFF. The CDR3 nucleotides are TGCGCCAGCAGCTTGGCCCGGGGGAGGGTGAACACCGGGGAGCTGTTTTTT.

The chain links TRBV18 to TRBJ2-5; D unclear. Germline assignment: CDR1 KGHSH and CDR2 LQKENI. V lost 0 bases and J 3 bases, leaving 8 bases between the germline ends. The CDR3 has 14 residues. CDR3 sequence (DNA): TGTGCCAGCTCACCACCAGCCAGGAAAGAGACCCAGTACTTC. The encoded protein is CASSPPARKETQYF.

Worth noting for this clone: The junction shows a germline mismatch at one end, possibly a read error. V is TRBV27 and J is TRBJ2-2; D unresolved. Germline CDR1 reads MNHEY; CDR2 reads SMNVEV (reference sequence). The CDR3 is made up of 14 amino acids. The CDR3 reads CASSLSGNTGELFF. CDR3 DNA: TGTGCCAGCAGTCTATCCGGGAACACCGGGGAGCTGTTTTTT.

This chain links TRBV7-8 with TRBJ1-3, with a possible D match to TRBD1 (5 bases). The germline gives CDR1 SGHVS, CDR2 FQNEAQ. V lost 5 bases and J 3 bases, leaving 20 bases between the germline ends. The CDR3 is 17 amino acids. This chain's CDR3 is CASSPPLGGTGGNTIYF. Written as DNA, the CDR3 is TGTGCCAGCAGCCCCCCCTTGGGAGGGACCGGTGGAAACACCATATATTTT.